This entry lists 16 T cell receptor beta chains sequenced from one sample in a study of T-cell reconstitution after alpha-beta-depleted transplantation in children. This sample's TCRbeta library carried unique molecular identifier barcodes. TCRdb analysed the PCR reads with MiXCR anew, one entry per CDR3 protein. In the table there are about 230,000 distinct CDR3 sequences, roughly 10% of which are singletons. The sequencing used PBMCs, collected before TCRalphabeta/CD19-depleted stem cell transplant. The receptors here all came from a child under two years old with acute myeloid leukemia, due to receive a stem cell transplant.

This clonotype was counted a few times. The J gene is TRBJ2-5, the V gene TRBV20-1, with 13 nucleotides matching TRBD2. CDR1 is DFQATT, CDR2 SNEGSKA, per germline (reference sequence). CDR3 length equals 16 residues. V shed 4 bases, J shed 2 bases, and the junction held 7 bases outside the gene matches. The CDR3 is CSATRTSGGRQETQYF. The CDR3 DNA reads TGCAGTGCTACCAGGACTAGCGGGGGCCGACAAGAGACCCAGTACTTC.

This clonotype was detected ten times or more. The rearrangement uses TRBV7-6 and TRBJ1-3, with D tentatively TRBD1 (5 bases). V shed 5 bases and J shed 1 base, with 12 bases lying between them. The germline CDR1 and CDR2 sequences are SGHVS and FNYEAQ. The CDR3 covers 15 residues. CDR3 region: CASSALGTSGNTIYF. CDR3 in DNA: TGTGCCAGCAGCGCTCTAGGGACTTCTGGAAACACCATATATTTT.

In regard to this clonotype: A read error may be the cause here, since a much bigger clone is one base away. No conserved phenylalanine or tryptophan is present at the end of the CDR3, so a read error is the likely explanation. This chain joins TRBV20-1 and TRBJ2-1; no firm D call. This CDR3 region has 14 residues. Per germline, CDR1 DFQATT and CDR2 SNEGSKA (reference sequence). The germline V and J ends were trimmed by 2 bases and 6 bases, with 14 bases remaining between them. For the CDR3, the DNA is TGCAGTGCTAGAATGTACAGAAAACCCAATGAGCAGTTCCTC. This gives the protein CSARMYRKPNEQFL.

This clonotype occurred many times. The chain has TRBV28 and TRBJ2-3; 8 bases are a match to TRBD2. Germline V gives CDR1 MDHEN, CDR2 SYDVKM. This CDR3 comprises 14 residues. V trimming: 8 bases; J trimming: 9 bases; junction bases outside the gene matches: 13. For the CDR3, the DNA is TGTGCCAGCGGGCCGGGACTCCGCGGGGGGACGCAGTATTTT. Amino acid sequence: CASGPGLRGGTQYF.

Regarding this clonotype: A much larger clone differs by one base, so this may be a read error. The rearrangement joins TRBV5-1 to TRBJ1-2, with unresolved D. Per the germline V gene, CDR1 is SGHRS and CDR2 is YFSETQ. This CDR3 comprises 14 residues. In DNA form, the CDR3 reads TGCACCAGCAGCTTTGGGGAATTCCTCTATGGCTACACCTTC. This encodes CTSSFGEFLYGYTF.

This clonotype showed up many times. This chain joins TRBV10-3 and TRBJ2-7, with 13 bases identical to TRBD2. V shed 10 bases, J shed 5 bases, and the junction held 5 bases outside the gene matches. Germline-derived CDR1 and CDR2 are ENHRY and SYGVKD. The CDR3 spans 13 residues. The CDR3 DNA follows: TGTGCCAGGACTAGCGGGGGCCCTCACGAGCAGTACTTC. Translation: CARTSGGPHEQYF.

Ten or more counts support this clonotype. The genes are TRBV12-3 or TRBV12-4 and TRBJ2-2; 9 bases line up with TRBD2. The CDR3 length is 15 residues. J gave up 4 bases and V 9 bases, and 9 bases lay outside the gene matches. The CDR3 loop is CASLSGLAFTGELFF. In DNA, the CDR3 is TGTGCCAGTCTGTCGGGACTAGCTTTCACCGGGGAGCTGTTTTTT.

Comments on this clonotype: A much larger clone is a single base away; this may be a read error. The V call is TRBV7-8, the J call TRBJ2-1; tentatively, D is TRBD2 (6 bases). The CDR3 consists of 13 residues. CDR1 and CDR2 (germline): SGHVS, FQNEAQ. This chain's CDR3 is CVSSYRRDSEQFF. The CDR3 DNA sequence: TGTGTCAGCAGCTACCGCCGGGACTCCGAGCAGTTCTTC.

Remarks on this clonotype: A much more abundant neighbour one base away suggests this may be a read error. The chain is built from TRBV12-3 or TRBV12-4 and TRBJ2-7; D could derive from TRBD1 or TRBD2 (5 bases each). The CDR3 extends over 14 amino acids. The V gene lost 1 base and the J gene lost 1 base, with 8 bases spanning the gap. For the CDR3, the DNA is TGTGCCAGCAGTTTAGGGGACGGTTCCTACGAGCAGTACTTC. This translates into CASSLGDGSYEQYF.

This clonotype appeared many times. V is TRBV5-4 and J is TRBJ2-2; 8 bases are shared with TRBD2. The CDR3 extends over 16 amino acids. CDR1 SGHNT and CDR2 YYREEE come from the germline V gene (reference sequence). The junction had 5 bases not matched to a gene; V was cut back by 1 base and J by 3 bases. Written as DNA, the CDR3 is TGTGCCAGCAGCTTGCAAGCGGGAGCGGACACCGGGGAGCTGTTTTTT. It specifies CASSLQAGADTGELFF. The full variable domain, rest sourced from reference TRBV5-4 and TRBJ2-2, is ETGVTQSPTHLIKTRGQQVTLRCSSQSGHNTVSWYQQALGQGPQFIFQYYREEENGRGNFPPRFSGLQFPNYSSELNVNALELDDSALYLCASSLQAGADTGELFFGEGSRLTVL.

The chain is built from TRBV12-3 or TRBV12-4 and TRBJ2-1, with 12 positions matching TRBD2. The junction had 13 bases not matched to a gene; V was cut back by 5 bases and J by 11 bases. The CDR3 has 16 residues. The CDR3 protein is CASSPPSGRAGNKQFF. In DNA, the CDR3 is TGTGCCAGCAGTCCTCCTAGCGGGAGGGCCGGGAATAAGCAGTTCTTC.

The table lists this clonotype with many counts. The chain has TRBV20-1 and TRBJ2-3; D perhaps matches TRBD1 (5 bases). This CDR3 is 15 amino acids long. The V end lost 1 base, the J end lost 4 bases, and 15 bases lay between the germline ends. CDR1 and CDR2 from the germline V gene are DFQATT and SNEGSKA (reference sequence). The CDR3 region is CSARVSDSKADTQYF. As DNA, the CDR3 is TGCAGTGCTAGAGTTTCCGACAGTAAGGCAGATACGCAGTATTTT.

The chain joins TRBV11-3 to TRBJ2-7; no clear D gene. Trimming stripped 1 base from V and 7 bases from J, with 14 bases between. Germline V gene sequence: CDR1 SGHNT, CDR2 YENEEA. CDR3 length: 14 amino acids. Written as DNA, the CDR3 is TGTGCCAGCAGCTTAGTGTCCCCCCTTGGGGAGCAGTACTTC. Translating it yields CASSLVSPLGEQYF. Based on the CDR3 plus reference TRBV11-3 and TRBJ2-7, the full variable domain is EAGVVQSPRYKIIEKKQPVAFWCNPISGHNTLYWYLQNLGQGPELLIRYENEEAVDDSQLPKDRFSAERLKGVDSTLKIQPAELGDSAVYLCASSLVSPLGEQYFGPGTRLTVT.

This clonotype was recorded at least ten times. The chain joins TRBV6-5 to TRBJ1-1, with D possibly TRBD1 on 6 matching bases. The CDR3 contains 14 residues. The germline V gene encodes CDR1 MNHEY and CDR2 SVGAGI. V lost 2 bases, J lost 4 bases, and 11 bases lay in between. The DNA for the CDR3 is TGTGCCAGCAGTTACGTGACAGGCGGCACTGAAGCTTTCTTT. This encodes CASSYVTGGTEAFF.

The table lists this clonotype with many counts. The chain is built from TRBV20-1 and TRBJ2-7, with a possible D match to TRBD1 (6 bases). Trimming left V 0 bases short and J 4 bases short, with 16 bases between. Germline assignment: CDR1 DFQATT and CDR2 SNEGSKA (reference sequence). CDR3 length: 15 amino acids. The CDR3 DNA follows: TGCAGTGCTAGAGAAAGCCAGACAGGACCTTACGAGCAGTACTTC. Its protein product is CSARESQTGPYEQYF.

This chain joins TRBV13 and TRBJ2-7; the D is unclear. V lost 0 bases and J lost 6, with 12 bases in between. The CDR3 extends over 14 amino acids. From germline, CDR1 is PRHDT and CDR2 FYEKMQ (reference sequence). Here the CDR3 reads CASSLGGRMGEQYF. For the CDR3, the DNA is TGTGCCAGCAGCTTAGGCGGACGGATGGGCGAGCAGTACTTC.